This is a list of T cell receptor beta chains from one sample in a study of identifying expanded T cells in peripheral blood. Method: immunoSEQ multiplex PCR; TCRdb's copy keeps in-frame clones and lacks some. The sample consists of 70,000 to 100,000 clones, 86% of them appearing once. Sample: blood. Receptors were obtained from a person aged 18 to 75 in good health. Both conserved end residues are part of each CDR3. The order of the fields is clone size, J gene, V gene, D gene, CDR3 DNA, CDR3 protein. The D gene is left open where the match is weak. Clone sizes are given selectively: once, few, many, or a class where the clone is expanded.

size: NA
J: TRBJ1-2
V: TRBV19
D: TRBD1
DNA: TGTGCCAGTACCTTTCTAGGGGGCAGAGGTATGGAGGGCTACACCTTC
CDR3: CASTFLGGRGMEGYTF

size: NA
J: TRBJ1-1
V: TRBV7-2
D: NA
DNA: TGTGCCAGCAGCTTAGAAATCGCCACTGAAGCTTTCTTT
CDR3: CASSLEIATEAFF

size: few
J: TRBJ1-1
V: TRBV5-4
D: NA
DNA: TGTGCCAGCAGCTTTAAAGGGGGGAGCGAGGAAGCTTTCTTT
CDR3: CASSFKGGSEEAFF

size: NA
J: TRBJ2-5
V: TRBV18
D: NA
DNA: TGTGCCAGCTCCCGGGTTCAAGAGACCCAGTACTTC
CDR3: CASSRVQETQYF

size: NA
J: TRBJ2-1
V: TRBV9
D: TRBD2
DNA: TGTGCCAGCAGCGGCAGCGGGGGACACCACAATGAGCAGTTCTTC
CDR3: CASSGSGGHHNEQFF

size: NA
J: TRBJ2-1
V: TRBV6-5
D: NA
DNA: TGTGCCAGCAGGCTAGACAGGTCCGGGGTAGAGCAGTTCTTC
CDR3: CASRLDRSGVEQFF

size: NA
J: TRBJ2-2
V: TRBV2
D: NA
DNA: TGTGCCAGCGGCGCGGGGACCGCGAACACCGGGGAGCTGTTTTTT
CDR3: CASGAGTANTGELFF

size: NA
J: TRBJ1-1
V: TRBV11-2
D: TRBD1
DNA: TGTGCCAGCAGCTCAGACAGGGGAAACACTGAAGCTTTCTTT
CDR3: CASSSDRGNTEAFF

size: NA
J: TRBJ1-2
V: TRBV7-9
D: NA
DNA: TGTGCCAGCAATCCGGACCAGGGGAACTATGGCTACACCTTC
CDR3: CASNPDQGNYGYTF

size: few
J: TRBJ1-2
V: TRBV4-2
D: NA
DNA: TGTGCCAGCAGCCCGGGGCAGGGCGGCTATGGCTACACCTTC
CDR3: CASSPGQGGYGYTF

size: NA
J: TRBJ2-7
V: TRBV6-1
D: NA
DNA: TGTGCCAGCAGTCAAGATACCGGTAGCGGTGCCTACGAGCAGTACTTC
CDR3: CASSQDTGSGAYEQYF

size: once
J: TRBJ1-3
V: TRBV7-9
D: NA
DNA: TGTGCCAGCAGCTTAAGGGACGGGAGCCACTCTGGAAACACCATATATTTT
CDR3: CASSLRDGSHSGNTIYF

size: NA
J: TRBJ2-7
V: TRBV11-2
D: NA
DNA: TGTGCCAGCGGGAGCTACGAGCAGTACTTC
CDR3: CASGSYEQYF

size: NA
J: TRBJ1-1
V: TRBV11-3
D: NA
DNA: TGTGCCAGCAGCTCTTTAGGCGGACGGAGGAACACTGAAGCTTTCTTT
CDR3: CASSSLGGRRNTEAFF

size: NA
J: TRBJ2-7
V: TRBV6-5
D: NA
DNA: TGTGCCAGTTCCGTAAACAAGCGACAGGCCTACGAGCAGTACTTC
CDR3: CASSVNKRQAYEQYF

size: NA
J: TRBJ2-1
V: TRBV27
D: NA
DNA: TGTGCCAGCAGTTTAGGGGACGGCCCTTACAATGAGCAGTTCTTC
CDR3: CASSLGDGPYNEQFF

size: NA
J: TRBJ2-5
V: TRBV15
D: TRBD2
DNA: TGTGCCACCAGCAGAGCGACCTGGACTAGCGGGGGCCAAGAGACCCAGTACTTC
CDR3: CATSRATWTSGGQETQYF

size: NA
J: TRBJ1-2
V: TRBV27
D: NA
DNA: TGTGCCAGCAAAAAAGCTGTGGACCTACATGGCTACACCTTC
CDR3: CASKKAVDLHGYTF

size: once
J: TRBJ1-1
V: TRBV18
D: NA
DNA: TGTGCCAGCTCAACCCAGGAGGGGAGGGGTTGGAGTTCCAGAGCTTTCTTT
CDR3: CASSTQEGRGWSSRAFF

size: NA
J: TRBJ1-2
V: TRBV5-1
D: NA
DNA: TGCGCCAGCAGCCGGCCAGGGCTTGGCTACACCTTC
CDR3: CASSRPGLGYTF

size: NA
J: TRBJ1-1
V: TRBV15
D: NA
DNA: TGTGCCACCAGCAGGACTAGGGGGATGAACACTGAAGCTTTCTTT
CDR3: CATSRTRGMNTEAFF

size: NA
J: TRBJ1-5
V: TRBV6-1
D: NA
DNA: TGTGCCAGCAGTGGGAGAGATCAGCCCCAGCATTTT
CDR3: CASSGRDQPQHF

size: NA
J: TRBJ1-2
V: TRBV5-6
D: TRBD1
DNA: TGTGCCAGCAGCCCGGACAGGGGACAGAGATATTGGGGCTACACCTTC
CDR3: CASSPDRGQRYWGYTF

size: NA
J: TRBJ2-1
V: TRBV7-2
D: TRBD2
DNA: TGTGCCAGCCGGCTTGTAGGGACTAGCGGGGGGGATGAGCAGTTCTTC
CDR3: CASRLVGTSGGDEQFF

size: NA
J: TRBJ1-3
V: TRBV7-7
D: NA
DNA: TGTGCCAGCAGCCCGGGAGTGGCTTCTGGAAACACCATATATTTT
CDR3: CASSPGVASGNTIYF

size: few
J: TRBJ1-1
V: TRBV5-6
D: NA
DNA: TGTGCCAGCAGCTTGTCAGACCTTGAAGCTTTCTTT
CDR3: CASSLSDLEAFF

size: NA
J: TRBJ1-2
V: TRBV5-4
D: TRBD1
DNA: TGTGCCAGCAGCAGGGGGACAGATCCAAATGGCTACACCTTC
CDR3: CASSRGTDPNGYTF

size: NA
J: TRBJ2-1
V: TRBV29-1
D: NA
DNA: TGCAGCGTTGACAGTAAGGTCTCCGGGACCGTGGGATATGAGCAGTTCTTC
CDR3: CSVDSKVSGTVGYEQFF

size: few
J: TRBJ1-6
V: TRBV5-5
D: NA
DNA: TGTGCCAGCACCAGCAGAGTCGATTCACCCCTCCACTTT
CDR3: CASTSRVDSPLHF

size: few
J: TRBJ2-1
V: TRBV18
D: TRBD2
DNA: TGTGCCAGCTCACCGAGAGCCGCGGGAGGGGGACATGAGCAGTTCTTC
CDR3: CASSPRAAGGGHEQFF

size: once
J: TRBJ2-3
V: TRBV30
D: NA
DNA: TGTGCCTGGAGTGTACAAATGGGCACAGATACGCAGTATTTT
CDR3: CAWSVQMGTDTQYF

size: NA
J: TRBJ2-5
V: TRBV18
D: TRBD1
DNA: TGTGCCAGCTCACTCCAGGGGGCCGAGACCCAGTACTTC
CDR3: CASSLQGAETQYF

size: NA
J: TRBJ2-5
V: TRBV9
D: TRBD2
DNA: TGTGCCAGCAGCGTAGGCGGGGGGGCTGAGACCCAGTACTTC
CDR3: CASSVGGGAETQYF

size: NA
J: TRBJ2-3
V: TRBV6-5
D: NA
DNA: TGTGCCAGCAGTTTACTTGCGGCGAGGAGCACAGATACGCAGTATTTT
CDR3: CASSLLAARSTDTQYF

size: NA
J: TRBJ1-5
V: TRBV9
D: NA
DNA: TGTGCCAGCGGGGGTAGGGATCATAGCAATCAGCCCCAGCATTTT
CDR3: CASGGRDHSNQPQHF

size: NA
J: TRBJ2-7
V: TRBV19
D: NA
DNA: TGTGCCAGTAGTATAGCGGCCAGCCACCCAACGTACGAGCAGTACTTC
CDR3: CASSIAASHPTYEQYF

size: NA
J: TRBJ1-5
V: TRBV4-3
D: NA
DNA: TGCGCCAGCAGCCAGGCAGGGGTCGGGCCCCAGCATTTT
CDR3: CASSQAGVGPQHF

size: NA
J: TRBJ2-2
V: TRBV18
D: NA
DNA: TGTGCCAGCTCACCACTCCGGACAGCACCTAACACCGGGGAGCTGTTTTTT
CDR3: CASSPLRTAPNTGELFF